Listed here are 25 T cell receptor beta chains from one sample, sequenced in a study of blood T cell repertoires in COVID-19. Assay used: immunoSEQ multiplex PCR; TCRdb lists only in-frame clones, some missing. The sample includes 95,000 to 120,000 clones, more than 70% of them seen just once. The source material was peripheral blood. The receptors were gathered from a woman between 65 and 79 years old who had recovered from COVID-19.

J is TRBJ1-3 and V is TRBV18; D gene uncertain. Trimming stripped 8 bases from V and 0 bases from J, with 17 bases between. CDR1 is KGHSH and CDR2 is LQKENI in the germline V gene. This CDR3 spans 16 amino acids. The CDR3 sequence: CASQNGGIGSGNTIYF. The CDR3 nucleotides read TGTGCCAGCCAGAATGGAGGGATCGGCTCTGGAAACACCATATATTTT.

This clone has just one count. This chain links TRBV7-9 with TRBJ2-3, with D perhaps TRBD2 (6 bases). The CDR3 has 15 residues. Trimming took off 5 bases at V and 3 bases at J, with 15 bases between the two ends. CDR1 is SEHNR and CDR2 is FQNEAQ in the germline V gene (reference sequence). The CDR3 sequence is CASSLGLQGTDTQYF. For the CDR3, the DNA is TGTGCCAGCAGCCTGGGACTCCAAGGGACAGATACGCAGTATTTT.

This chain connects TRBV7-3 to TRBJ2-7; 12 bases fit TRBD1. V dropped 5 bases and J dropped 5; count of bases not matched to a gene: 10. This CDR3 has 16 amino acids. From germline, CDR1 is SGHTA and CDR2 FQGTGA. CDR3 DNA sequence: TGTGCCAGCAGCCTTGGGACAGGGGGCTTACGGGACGAGCAGTACTTC. This codes for CASSLGTGGLRDEQYF.

This clone was seen only once. One junction end disagrees with the germline gene, perhaps due to a read error. The chain has TRBV28 and TRBJ2-3; 12 bases are a match to TRBD2. CDR1 is MDHEN and CDR2 is SYDVKM in the germline V gene. There are 16 residues in the CDR3. The CDR3 loop is CASSLSSPSGRDPGRF. Here the CDR3 DNA reads TGTGCCAGCAGTTTATCTTCTCCTAGCGGGAGGGACCCGGGTCGTTTT. The variable domain in full, with the rest retrieved from reference TRBV28 and TRBJ2-3, is DVKVTQSSRYLVKRTGEKVFLECVQDMDHENMFWYRQDPGLGLRLIYFSYDVKMKEKGDIPEGYSVSREKKERFSLILESASTNQTSMYLCASSLSSPSGRDPGRFGPGTRLTVL.

A few counts support this clone. This chain joins TRBV7-8 and TRBJ1-2; D ambiguous. Trimming shortened V by 5 bases and J by 0 bases, and 22 bases separated the two germline ends. The CDR3 totals 18 residues. The germline gives CDR1 SGHVS, CDR2 FQNEAQ. In DNA form, the CDR3 reads TGTGCCAGCAGCCTAAGTTTCGTCACAGCACAAACTAACTATGGCTACACCTTC. This encodes CASSLSFVTAQTNYGYTF.

The chain is built from TRBV28 and TRBJ1-4; 9 bases are shared with TRBD1. CDR3 size: 15 residues. Germline V gives CDR1 MDHEN, CDR2 SYDVKM. With 5 bases clipped from V and 0 bases from J, the junction kept 1 base outside the gene matches. The CDR3: CASSGTGSTNEKLFF. CDR3 nucleotide sequence: TGTGCCAGCAGTGGGACAGGGTCAACTAATGAAAAACTGTTTTTT. Drawing the rest from reference TRBV28 and TRBJ1-4, the complete variable domain is DVKVTQSSRYLVKRTGEKVFLECVQDMDHENMFWYRQDPGLGLRLIYFSYDVKMKEKGDIPEGYSVSREKKERFSLILESASTNQTSMYLCASSGTGSTNEKLFFGSGTQLSVL.

V usage is TRBV28 and J usage is TRBJ1-1; 9 positions match TRBD1. From germline, CDR1 is MDHEN and CDR2 SYDVKM. The CDR3 sequence is 16 residues long. The J segment lost 5 bases and the V segment lost 2 bases, leaving 9 bases of the junction unmatched. The CDR3 sequence is CASSLLPGQGTTEAFF. CDR3 nucleotides: TGTGCCAGCAGTTTACTGCCGGGACAGGGTACGACTGAAGCTTTCTTT.

This clone was observed a handful of times. This rearrangement joins TRBV4-3 to TRBJ1-1, with 10 bases lining up with TRBD1. The V and J ends lost 2 bases and 6 bases, in that order; junction bases with no gene match: 6. Germline CDR1 LGHNA, CDR2 YSLEER. This CDR3 has 15 amino acids. CDR3 nucleotides: TGCGCCAGCAGCCAACGGGACAGGGGAGGGTCTGAAGCTTTCTTT. Amino acid sequence: CASSQRDRGGSEAFF.

The genes are TRBV7-9 and TRBJ1-6; D might be TRBD1 (6 bases). CDR3 length: 16 residues. V was cut by 3 bases and J by 8 bases, with 17 bases left in between. Germline CDR1 SEHNR, CDR2 FQNEAQ (reference sequence). The CDR3 loop is CASSFLFGAGDSPLHF. The CDR3 coding sequence is TGTGCCAGCAGCTTTTTATTTGGGGCAGGGGATTCACCCCTCCACTTT.

This chain joins TRBV14 and TRBJ1-5; the D gene is possibly TRBD1 (6 bases). The CDR3 runs to 16 residues. Germline CDR1 reads SGHDN; CDR2 reads FVKESK. The V end lost 2 bases, the J end lost 3 bases, and 14 bases lay between the germline ends. CDR3 nucleotide sequence: TGTGCCAGCAGCCAACAGGGGAAGGCTTTCAATCAGCCCCAGCATTTT. This translates into CASSQQGKAFNQPQHF.

This chain links TRBV6-2 or TRBV6-3 with TRBJ2-5; no definite D call. Germline V gives CDR1 MNHEY, CDR2 SVGEGT. This CDR3 region has 17 residues. V was clipped by 6 bases and J by 4 bases, with 24 bases between them. CDR3 DNA sequence: TGTGCCAGCAGCCCAATAGCTCCAAGACCCGAAGTAGAGACCCAGTACTTC. Its translation: CASSPIAPRPEVETQYF.

This clone was observed a few times. The rearrangement uses TRBV6-1 and TRBJ1-6; D ambiguous. The CDR3 is 19 amino acids. CDR1 and CDR2 from the germline V gene are MNHNS and SASEGT. V lost 3 bases and J lost 10, with 28 bases in between. The CDR3 reads CASSDRLYDNRSRQSPLHF. DNA for the CDR3: TGTGCCAGCAGTGACAGACTATATGACAACCGATCACGACAATCACCCCTCCACTTT.

This clone has only one observation. The genes are TRBV23-1 and TRBJ1-1; the D is unclear. TRBV23-1 is reported as an ORF; its role is uncertain. Trimming removed 9 bases at V and 8 bases at J, with 13 bases between. CDR3 length: 11 residues. CDR3 DNA: TGCGCCAGGAGAGGCAGAAGAGAAGCTTTCTTT. This codes for CARRGRREAFF.

V usage is TRBV24-1 and J usage is TRBJ1-3; D might be TRBD1 (6 bases). The CDR3 sequence is 19 residues long. CDR1 and CDR2 from the germline V gene are KGHDR and SFDVKD. V gave up 5 bases and J gave up 4 bases, with 26 bases separating them. CDR3 residues: CATSGAPTGEGSGGNTIYF. The CDR3 DNA follows: TGTGCCACCAGTGGGGCGCCGACAGGAGAGGGCTCAGGCGGAAACACCATATATTTT.

This clone is a singleton in its sample. The chain has TRBV5-1 and TRBJ1-6; D gene uncertain. The CDR3 totals 16 residues. Germline V lookup: CDR1 SGHRS, CDR2 YFSETQ. The V end lost 4 bases, the J end lost 7 bases, and 18 bases lay between the germline ends. The CDR3 nucleotides are TGCGCCAGCAGCACCACCGGGAGACAACCGAATTCACCCCTCCACTTT. As protein: CASSTTGRQPNSPLHF. The whole variable domain, remainder taken from reference TRBV5-1 and TRBJ1-6, is KAGVTQTPRYLIKTRGQQVTLSCSPISGHRSVSWYQQTPGQGLQFLFEYFSETQRNKGNFPGRFSGRQFSNSRSEMNVSTLELGDSALYLCASSTTGRQPNSPLHFGNGTRLTVT.

This sequence joins TRBV28 and TRBJ2-7; TRBD2 is a possible D gene (6 bases). The germline V and J ends were trimmed by 3 bases and 7 bases, with 10 bases remaining between them. The germline CDR1 and CDR2 sequences are MDHEN and SYDVKM. This CDR3 region has 12 residues. The CDR3 is CASSLEGGEQYF. DNA for the CDR3: TGTGCCAGCAGTTTGGAGGGCGGGGAGCAGTACTTC. Full variable domain (rest looked up from reference TRBV28 and TRBJ2-7): DVKVTQSSRYLVKRTGEKVFLECVQDMDHENMFWYRQDPGLGLRLIYFSYDVKMKEKGDIPEGYSVSREKKERFSLILESASTNQTSMYLCASSLEGGEQYFGPGTRLTVT.

The rearrangement uses TRBV5-1 and TRBJ2-3, with TRBD1 identical over 12 bases. CDR1 and CDR2 (germline): SGHRS, YFSETQ. V shed 4 bases, J shed 2 bases, and the junction held 5 bases outside the gene matches. The length of the CDR3 is 16 residues. The CDR3 region has the DNA TGCGCCAGCAGCATCGGGACAGGGGGCCTCACAGATACGCAGTATTTT. Encoded protein: CASSIGTGGLTDTQYF.

J is TRBJ2-2 and V is TRBV5-1; 13 bases align to TRBD2. Germline assignment: CDR1 SGHRS and CDR2 YFSETQ. The trim removed 5 bases at V and 2 bases at J, leaving 6 bases unmatched. The CDR3 covers 17 residues. The chain's CDR3 is CASSWTSGSFNTGELFF. CDR3 bases: TGCGCCAGCAGTTGGACTAGCGGGAGTTTCAACACCGGGGAGCTGTTTTTT.

This chain connects TRBV5-4 to TRBJ1-4; 11 bases are shared with TRBD1. V shed 4 bases, J shed 6 bases, and the junction held 5 bases outside the gene matches. Germline V CDR1 and CDR2: SGHNT, YYREEE (reference sequence). This CDR3 region has 15 residues. The CDR3 nucleotides read TGTGCCAGCAGCCCGGGGGGACAGGGGGATGAAAAACTGTTTTTT. It yields the protein CASSPGGQGDEKLFF.

The chain joins TRBV3-1 (or the pseudogene TRBV3-2) to TRBJ1-6, with D possibly being TRBD1 (6 bases). The germline CDR1 and CDR2 sequences are LGHDT and YNNKEL (reference sequence). The CDR3 consists of 13 residues. V was pared by 3 bases and J by 8 bases, with 8 bases between. The CDR3: CASSHPGDSPLHF. The CDR3 nucleotides are TGTGCCAGCAGCCATCCAGGGGATTCACCCCTCCACTTT.

This sequence joins TRBV28 and TRBJ1-2; no clear D gene. Germline CDR1 is MDHEN and CDR2 is SYDVKM. V was clipped by 7 bases and J by 8 bases, with 17 bases between them. CDR3 size: 13 residues. The CDR3 nucleotides are TGTGCCAGCACCCAAGGATTTTTGAGGGGCTACACCTTC. Amino acid sequence: CASTQGFLRGYTF.

The rearrangement links TRBV7-8 to TRBJ1-6, with 8 bases fitting TRBD1. The CDR3 runs 15 residues. V gave up 1 base and J gave up 6 bases; unmatched junction bases: 2. The germline V gene has CDR1 SGHVS and CDR2 FQNEAQ. The CDR3, as DNA: TGTGCCAGCAGCTTAGATACAGGGGGTAATTCACCCCTCCACTTT. Translation gives CASSLDTGGNSPLHF.

This clone was recorded once. V usage is TRBV6-5 and J usage is TRBJ2-5, with 10 positions matching TRBD2. Germline assignment: CDR1 MNHEY and CDR2 SVGAGI. The CDR3 length is 15 residues. Unmatched junction bases numbered 9, after V lost 7 bases and J lost 4 bases. In DNA form, the CDR3 reads TGTGCCAGCACCCGTGGTAGCGGGAGGAGAGAGACCCAGTACTTC. Its protein product is CASTRGSGRRETQYF.

V and J are TRBV9 and TRBJ1-1; TRBD1 is a possible D gene (5 bases). Trimming pared 2 bases from V and 0 bases from J, leaving 8 bases between. The CDR3 has 14 amino acids. Looked up from germline, CDR1 is SGDLS and CDR2 is YYNGEE. For the CDR3, the DNA is TGTGCCAGCAGCGTCCAGGACATGAACACTGAAGCTTTCTTT. Amino acids: CASSVQDMNTEAFF.

This clone has more than one count but fewer than ten. The chain carries TRBV7-2 and TRBJ2-3; 13 nucleotides agree with TRBD2. The CDR3 has 16 amino acids. The germline gives CDR1 SGHTA, CDR2 FQGNSA. J gave up 4 bases and V 1 base, and 2 bases lay outside the gene matches. In DNA form, the CDR3 reads TGTGCCAGCAGCTTAGGACTAGCGGGAGGAGCAGATACGCAGTATTTT. It translates to CASSLGLAGGADTQYF.